This T cell receptor (beta chain) was obtained from a study of blood T cells in healthy people across ages. Study-level findings and limits: One million T cells yielded diversity estimates that were considered underestimates. Older age coincided with a roughly linear decline in TCR beta diversity per million T cells.

Donors gave around 10 milliliters of peripheral blood apiece. Per sample, a minimum of 6 million PBMCs were isolated. The authors ran a second PCR of 7 to 11 cycles using a sample-barcoded 5' primer and a J-beta primer mix. A single record per CDR3 protein comes from TCRdb applying MiXCR to the 5' RACE reads. The sample contains about 940,000 distinct CDR3 sequences, roughly 50% of which appear only once. Of note for this clonotype: Its antigen is not known.

CDR3 length: 16 amino acids. The germline CDR1 and CDR2 sequences are LGHNA and YNFKEQ. The V segment lost 1 base and the J segment 3 bases; nucleotides outside the gene matches: 3. The sequencing input was blood. This TCR derives from a man under 40 in good health. The J gene is TRBJ2-2, the V gene TRBV4-2; 9 nucleotides line up with TRBD1. Here the CDR3 reads CASSQVGQGYTGELFF. CDR3 DNA: TGTGCCAGCAGCCAAGTGGGACAGGGTTACACCGGGGAGCTGTTTTTT.